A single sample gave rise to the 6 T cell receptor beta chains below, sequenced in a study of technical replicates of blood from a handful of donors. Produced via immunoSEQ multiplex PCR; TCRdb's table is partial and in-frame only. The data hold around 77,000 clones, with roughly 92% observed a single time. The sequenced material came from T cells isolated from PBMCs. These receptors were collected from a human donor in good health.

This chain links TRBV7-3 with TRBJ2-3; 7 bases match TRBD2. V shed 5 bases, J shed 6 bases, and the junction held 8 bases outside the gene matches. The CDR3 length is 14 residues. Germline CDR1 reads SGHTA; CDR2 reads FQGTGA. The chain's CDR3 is CASSRLAAADTQYF. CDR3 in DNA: TGTGCCAGCAGCCGACTAGCTGCCGCGGATACGCAGTATTTT.

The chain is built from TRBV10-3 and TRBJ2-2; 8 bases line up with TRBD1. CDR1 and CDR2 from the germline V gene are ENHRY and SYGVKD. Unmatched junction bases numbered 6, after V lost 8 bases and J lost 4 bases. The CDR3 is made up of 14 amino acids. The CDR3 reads CAIGQGAGTGELFF. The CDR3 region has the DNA TGTGCCATCGGTCAGGGGGCCGGCACCGGGGAGCTGTTTTTT.

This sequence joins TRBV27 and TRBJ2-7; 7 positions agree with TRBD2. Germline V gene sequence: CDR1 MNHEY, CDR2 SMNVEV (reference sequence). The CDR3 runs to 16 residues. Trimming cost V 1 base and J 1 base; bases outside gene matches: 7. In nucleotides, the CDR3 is TGTGCCAGCAGTTTATATCCACCTAGCGGATCCTACGAGCAGTACTTC. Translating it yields CASSLYPPSGSYEQYF.

The CDR3 coding sequence is TGTGCCAGCAGCTTGGGCAGCTATGGCTACACCTTC. Translated: CASSLGSYGYTF. The chain joins TRBV5-6 to TRBJ1-2; D ambiguous. Per the germline V gene, CDR1 is SGHDT and CDR2 is YYEEEE. Trimming took off 0 bases at V and 4 bases at J, with 4 bases between the two ends. The CDR3 is made up of 12 amino acids.

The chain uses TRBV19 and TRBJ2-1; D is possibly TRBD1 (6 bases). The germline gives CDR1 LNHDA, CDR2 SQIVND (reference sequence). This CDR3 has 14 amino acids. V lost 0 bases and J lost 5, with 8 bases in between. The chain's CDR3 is CASSIEQGDNEQFF. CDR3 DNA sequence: TGTGCCAGTAGTATAGAACAGGGAGACAATGAGCAGTTCTTC.

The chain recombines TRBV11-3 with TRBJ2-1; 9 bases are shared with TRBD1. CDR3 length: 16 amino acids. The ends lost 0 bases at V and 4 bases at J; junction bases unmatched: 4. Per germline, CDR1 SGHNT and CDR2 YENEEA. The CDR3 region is CASSLEGTGPYNEQFF. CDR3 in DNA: TGTGCCAGCAGCTTAGAGGGGACAGGGCCTTACAATGAGCAGTTCTTC.